One sample yielded the 16 T cell receptor beta chains listed below, sequenced in a study of control samples from healthy donors and cancer patients. TCRdb's table, derived via immunoSEQ multiplex PCR, lists solely in-frame clones and lacks some. The sample records about 170,000 clones, around nine tenths being singletons. Sequencing input: blood. These receptors originate from a woman between 25 and 40 years old in good health.

The chain uses TRBV4-2 and TRBJ2-1; D gene ambiguous. V shed 0 bases and J shed 6 bases, with 12 bases lying between them. The length of the CDR3 is 15 residues. CDR1 LGHNA and CDR2 YNFKEQ come from the germline V gene. CDR3 DNA: TGTGCCAGCAGCCAAGATCGATCCAACCTCAATGAGCAGTTCTTC. Its protein is CASSQDRSNLNEQFF.

The rearrangement uses TRBV5-4 and TRBJ2-1, with D possibly called TRBD1 or TRBD2 (6 bases each). There are 14 residues in the CDR3. CDR1 is SGHNT, CDR2 YYREEE, per germline (reference sequence). Trimming removed 3 bases at V and 8 bases at J, with 15 bases between. The CDR3 region is CASSSPTGGYEQFF. In nucleotides, the CDR3 is TGTGCCAGCAGCTCACCGACAGGAGGGTATGAGCAGTTCTTC.

The chain couples TRBV2 to TRBJ2-2; a possible D gene is TRBD1 (5 bases). This CDR3 has 14 amino acids. From germline, CDR1 is SNHLY and CDR2 FYNNEI. V lost 9 bases to trimming and J lost 7 bases, with 18 bases between them. The CDR3 coding sequence is TGTGCCAGTCGTGTTAACCAGGGCCACGGGGAGCTGTTTTTT. It translates to CASRVNQGHGELFF.

V gene TRBV24-1 combines with J gene TRBJ1-2; D not certain. Germline V gene sequence: CDR1 KGHDR, CDR2 SFDVKD. The CDR3 covers 14 residues. The V and J ends lost 1 base and 2 bases respectively, with 7 bases between them. The CDR3 here is CATSDFRQNYGYTF. The CDR3 DNA sequence: TGTGCCACCAGTGATTTCCGGCAGAACTATGGCTACACCTTC.

This clone has just a few counts. The DNA for the CDR3 is TGTGCCAGTAGTACCGGGGACTTTACAGATACGCAGTATTTT. Its translation is CASSTGDFTDTQYF. The chain joins TRBV19 to TRBJ2-3, with D perhaps TRBD2 (6 bases). The CDR3 contains 14 residues. V was pared by 4 bases and J by 3 bases, with 11 bases between. Germline V CDR1 and CDR2: LNHDA, SQIVND (reference sequence).

The chain has TRBV7-2 and TRBJ1-1; the D is unclear. The germline V and J ends were trimmed by 5 bases and 0 bases, with 7 bases remaining between them. Germline V CDR1 and CDR2: SGHTA, FQGNSA. This CDR3 has 13 amino acids. This CDR3 reads CASSAIVNTEAFF. As DNA, the CDR3 is TGTGCCAGCAGCGCAATCGTGAACACTGAAGCTTTCTTT.

This clone was observed a single time. The rearrangement links TRBV18 to TRBJ2-7; 16 positions agree with TRBD2. Trimming at V came to 1 base and at J to 5 bases, leaving 2 bases not matched to a gene. This CDR3 has 16 amino acids. Germline-derived CDR1 and CDR2 are KGHSH and LQKENI. CDR3 in DNA: TGTGCCAGCTCACCACTCGGGACTAGCGGGGGGGACGAGCAGTACTTC. It translates to CASSPLGTSGGDEQYF.

V gene TRBV7-2 combines with J gene TRBJ2-2; D not resolved. V gave up 4 bases and J gave up 7 bases, with 10 bases separating them. The CDR3 spans 13 residues. CDR1 is SGHTA and CDR2 is FQGNSA in the germline V gene. The CDR3 is CASSSTGVGELFF. CDR3 nucleotide sequence: TGTGCCAGCAGCTCGACTGGCGTCGGGGAGCTGTTTTTT. Looking up the rest from reference TRBV7-2 and TRBJ2-2 gives the full variable domain: GAGVSQSPSNKVTEKGKDVELRCDPISGHTALYWYRQSLGQGLEFLIYFQGNSAPDKSGLPSDRFSAERTGGSVSTLTIQRTQQEDSAVYLCASSSTGVGELFFGEGSRLTVL.

The chain combines TRBV7-9 with TRBJ2-1, with TRBD2 matching over 8 bases. This CDR3 spans 15 amino acids. Trimming cost V 5 bases and J 7 bases; bases outside gene matches: 10. CDR1 and CDR2 from the germline V gene are SEHNR and FQNEAQ (reference sequence). The CDR3 nucleotides are TGTGCCAGCAGCCCCCAGCGGGAGAAGGGTAATGAGCAGTTCTTC. It yields the protein CASSPQREKGNEQFF.

V and J are TRBV24-1 and TRBJ1-1; D gene ambiguous. The CDR3 spans 13 residues. Per the germline V gene, CDR1 is KGHDR and CDR2 is SFDVKD. V lost 5 bases and J 4 bases, leaving 10 bases between the germline ends. CDR3 residues: CATSGGMGTEAFF. The CDR3 DNA is TGTGCCACCAGTGGTGGGATGGGCACTGAAGCTTTCTTT.

The V call is TRBV6-5, the J call TRBJ1-2; 7 bases line up with TRBD1. CDR1 is MNHEY and CDR2 is SVGAGI in the germline V gene. V was clipped by 8 bases and J by 0 bases; unmatched bases: 3. The length of the CDR3 is 13 residues. As DNA, the CDR3 is TGTGCCAGCTTTGACAGGGCTAACTATGGCTACACCTTC. It encodes CASFDRANYGYTF.

The CDR3: CASSLKGATQYF. The DNA for the CDR3 is TGTGCCAGCAGTTTGAAGGGAGCTACGCAGTATTTT. The rearrangement links TRBV6-5 to TRBJ2-3; the D gene is possibly TRBD2 (5 bases). CDR3 size: 12 residues. V was pared by 4 bases and J by 8 bases, with 10 bases between. In germline, CDR1 is MNHEY, CDR2 SVGAGI.

V and J are TRBV29-1 and TRBJ2-3; D is possibly TRBD2 (6 bases). CDR3 length: 14 residues. Per the germline V gene, CDR1 is SQVTM and CDR2 is ANQGSEA. V lost 7 bases, J lost 4 bases, and 18 bases lay in between. DNA of the CDR3: TGCAGCGGCCTGCGACTAGTCGACCCAGATACGCAGTATTTT. It codes for CSGLRLVDPDTQYF.

The V gene is TRBV21-1, the J gene TRBJ1-3. TRBV21-1 is described as a pseudogene. This CDR3 is built from 19 residues. The CDR3 DNA sequence: TGTGCCAGCAGCAAAGTCTATTCGTGGGGGGATGAGTCTGGAAACACCATATATTTT. This sequence encodes CASSKVYSWGDESGNTIYF.

This chain joins TRBV6-1 and TRBJ1-2; D perhaps matches TRBD1 (5 bases). In germline, CDR1 is MNHNS, CDR2 SASEGT. This CDR3 contains 16 residues. The V end was cut by 3 bases, the J end by 4 bases, with 18 bases between. CDR3 sequence: CASSDFRAGGGYGYTF. The CDR3 nucleotides read TGTGCCAGCAGTGATTTCAGGGCCGGGGGAGGCTATGGCTACACCTTC.

The rearrangement uses TRBV10-1 and TRBJ1-2; TRBD1 matches 11 bases. V gave up 6 bases and J gave up 1 base; unmatched junction bases: 4. CDR1 is WNHNN and CDR2 is SYGVQD in the germline V gene (reference sequence). The CDR3 length is 15 residues. DNA for the CDR3: TGCGCCAGCAGGGGGGGACAGGGGGATAACTATGGCTACACCTTC. This sequence encodes CASRGGQGDNYGYTF.